Below, 8 T cell receptor beta chains from the same sample are listed, as sequenced in a study of cytomegalovirus exposure and HLA in healthy donors (TCRdb year 2017). Library preparation used the immunoSEQ multiplex PCR assay. For the multiplex PCR, a mixture combining 60 forward primers for TCR Vbeta segments and 13 reverse primers for TCR Jbeta segments was used. TCRdb stores this immuneACCESS table with in-frame sequences only. Part of the clones is absent; in the studies checked, under half of the shortfall reflects unresolved V genes, and no reason is known for the rest. This sample gives approximately 110,000 clones in total; around 73% of them show up just once. In total, the top ten clones hold around 4.8% of the sample. The sequencing sample was made of PBMCs. These receptor sequences come from a man aged 55 to 70 in good health and CMV-seropositive.

V is TRBV15 and J is TRBJ2-1, with unresolved D. Trimming took 2 bases from V and 10 from J, leaving 9 bases between them. The CDR3 is 12 residues long. CDR1 and CDR2 (germline): LNHNV, YYDKDF (reference sequence). The CDR3 loop reads CATSRLGGEQFF. CDR3 in DNA: TGTGCCACCAGCAGACTAGGTGGGGAGCAGTTCTTC. The whole variable domain, filled in from reference TRBV15 and TRBJ2-1, reads DAMVIQNPRYQVTQFGKPVTLSCSQTLNHNVMYWYQQKSSQAPKLLFHYYDKDFNNEADTPDNFQSRRPNTSFCFLDIRSPGLGDTAMYLCATSRLGGEQFFGPGTRLTVL.

CDR3 in amino acids: CASSRRAGTGNYNEQFF. The DNA of the CDR3 is TGTGCCAGCAGCAGACGGGCAGGGACAGGAAATTACAATGAGCAGTTCTTC. The chain recombines TRBV7-3 with TRBJ2-1; 8 bases are a match to TRBD1. CDR1 and CDR2 (germline): SGHTA, FQGTGA. The CDR3 loop spans 17 amino acids. Germline trimming cut 5 bases from V and 4 bases from J; bases unmatched to any gene: 13.

The rearrangement joins TRBV30 to TRBJ1-2; the D is unclear. CDR1 GTSNPN and CDR2 SVGIG come from the germline V gene (reference sequence). The length of the CDR3 is 12 residues. V was shortened by 2 bases and J by 12 bases, with 16 bases between the two germline ends. As DNA, the CDR3 is TGTGCCTGGAGTCGGTTAGAAGCTGCGGACACCTTC. It translates to CAWSRLEAADTF.

There are a few counts of this clone. The chain employs TRBV28 and TRBJ1-2; 7 positions agree with TRBD1. CDR3 length: 16 residues. The V segment lost 7 bases and the J segment 2 bases; nucleotides outside the gene matches: 13. Germline V CDR1 and CDR2: MDHEN, SYDVKM. CDR3 amino acids: CASIGTGDWRNYGYTF. As DNA, the CDR3 is TGTGCCAGCATAGGAACAGGGGACTGGAGGAACTATGGCTACACCTTC.

The gene calls are TRBV30 and TRBJ1-2; no firm D call. Germline lookup yields CDR1 GTSNPN and CDR2 SVGIG (reference sequence). V was trimmed by 0 bases and J by 3 bases, leaving 8 bases between them. The CDR3 has 13 residues. The CDR3 loop is CAWSVGRDYGYTF. CDR3 DNA sequence: TGTGCCTGGAGTGTCGGCCGGGACTATGGCTACACCTTC.

This clone was seen a handful of times. The chain uses TRBV6-4 and TRBJ2-1; 9 nucleotides match TRBD2. Trimming at V came to 10 bases and at J to 6 bases, leaving 7 bases not matched to a gene. The CDR3 covers 13 residues. Per germline, CDR1 MRHNA and CDR2 SNTAGT. CDR3 residues: CATAGGPGNEQFF. The CDR3 DNA follows: TGTGCCACTGCGGGGGGGCCGGGCAATGAGCAGTTCTTC.

The chain links TRBV5-6 to TRBJ1-2, with D uncertain. This CDR3 spans 14 amino acids. V was shortened by 0 bases and J by 2 bases, with 8 bases between the two germline ends. Germline CDR1 and CDR2: SGHDT and YYEEEE. CDR3 nucleotide sequence: TGTGCCAGCAGCTTGGACGGTAGAAACTATGGCTACACCTTC. Its translation is CASSLDGRNYGYTF.

About this clone: Other DNA sequences in the sample encode the same CDR3. The rearrangement joins TRBV15 to TRBJ2-5; 11 nucleotides match TRBD2. The junction had 6 bases not matched to a gene; V was cut back by 5 bases and J by 1 base. The CDR3 totals 16 residues. Looked up from germline, CDR1 is LNHNV and CDR2 is YYDKDF (reference sequence). CDR3 in amino acids: CATSSGTSGVQETQYF. The CDR3, as DNA: TGTGCCACCAGCTCCGGGACTAGCGGAGTCCAAGAGACCCAGTACTTC.